Listed below are T cell receptor beta chains from one sample, sequenced in a study of human T cells and chemical hapten exposure. MiXCR, applied by TCRdb to the RACE reads, yields one record per CDR3 protein. The data contain some 350,000 distinct CDR3 sequences, just under 6.5% of them singletons. The material was whole blood, obtained in connection with sensitization to the hapten diphenylcyclopropenone (DPC). All receptors come from a woman aged 18-29 years with alopecia areata. Some clones in this sample may be carry-over from other donors' samples. Both conserved end residues are part of each CDR3. Each record gives: V gene, J gene, D gene, clone size, CDR3 protein, CDR3 DNA. The D gene is left open where the match is weak. The size of a clone is reported for some rows only, either as once, few or many, or as a class for expanded clones.

v_call: TRBV3-1; j_call: TRBJ2-7; d_call: NA; clone_size: NA; cdr3_aa: CASSPDGGAPPYEQYF; cdr3_nt: TGTGCCAGCAGCCCGGACGGCGGGGCCCCCCCGTACGAGCAGTACTTC
v_call: TRBV18; j_call: TRBJ2-5; d_call: NA; clone_size: NA; cdr3_aa: CASSPQQETQYF; cdr3_nt: TGTGCCAGCTCACCACAGCAAGAGACCCAGTACTTC
v_call: TRBV20-1; j_call: TRBJ1-4; d_call: TRBD1; clone_size: NA; cdr3_aa: CSARGTGHYNEKLFF; cdr3_nt: TGCAGTGCTAGAGGGACAGGGCACTATAATGAAAAACTGTTTTTT
v_call: TRBV5-1; j_call: TRBJ2-1; d_call: TRBD2; clone_size: many; cdr3_aa: CASSLETSGIYNEQFF; cdr3_nt: TGCGCCAGCAGCTTGGAGACTAGCGGTATATACAATGAGCAGTTCTTC
v_call: TRBV5-1; j_call: TRBJ1-1; d_call: NA; clone_size: few; cdr3_aa: CASSLSRQNTEAFF; cdr3_nt: TGCGCCAGCAGCTTGTCACGGCAGAACACTGAAGCTTTCTTT
v_call: TRBV6-5; j_call: TRBJ2-7; d_call: TRBD1; clone_size: many; cdr3_aa: CASSQTGGRDEQYF; cdr3_nt: TGTGCCAGCAGCCAGACAGGGGGCAGAGACGAGCAGTACTTC
v_call: TRBV7-2; j_call: TRBJ2-7; d_call: TRBD1; clone_size: many; cdr3_aa: CASSLPGTVYYEQYF; cdr3_nt: TGTGCCAGCAGCTTACCCGGGACAGTGTACTACGAGCAGTACTTC
v_call: TRBV6-1; j_call: TRBJ2-3; d_call: NA; clone_size: NA; cdr3_aa: CASTRGGAGDTQYF; cdr3_nt: TGTGCCAGCACCAGAGGAGGGGCGGGAGATACGCAGTATTTT
v_call: TRBV5-1; j_call: TRBJ1-2; d_call: NA; clone_size: NA; cdr3_aa: CASLFQLGYTF; cdr3_nt: TGCGCCAGCCTTTTCCAGTTGGGCTACACCTTC
v_call: TRBV7-2; j_call: TRBJ1-5; d_call: NA; clone_size: many; cdr3_aa: CASSLRPGYSNQPQHF; cdr3_nt: TGTGCCAGCAGCTTACGTCCAGGGTATAGCAATCAGCCCCAGCATTTT
v_call: TRBV14; j_call: TRBJ2-1; d_call: TRBD2; clone_size: few; cdr3_aa: CASSQSSGGYNEQFF; cdr3_nt: TGTGCCAGCAGCCAAAGCAGCGGGGGGTACAATGAGCAGTTCTTC
v_call: TRBV27; j_call: TRBJ1-5; d_call: TRBD1; clone_size: NA; cdr3_aa: CASRGTGLNQPQHF; cdr3_nt: TGTGCCAGCCGCGGGACAGGACTCAATCAGCCCCAGCATTTT
v_call: TRBV5-1; j_call: TRBJ1-4; d_call: NA; clone_size: many; cdr3_aa: CASSLLNSLNEKLFF; cdr3_nt: TGCGCCAGCAGCTTGTTGAACAGTTTGAATGAAAAACTGTTTTTT
v_call: TRBV28; j_call: TRBJ1-3; d_call: TRBD1; clone_size: few; cdr3_aa: CASSSGTAVNTIYF; cdr3_nt: TGTGCCAGCAGTTCCGGGACAGCGGTAAACACCATATATTTT
v_call: TRBV12-3/TRBV12-4; j_call: TRBJ2-1; d_call: TRBD1; clone_size: few; cdr3_aa: CASSYRGSEQFF; cdr3_nt: TGTGCCAGCAGTTACAGGGGATCTGAGCAGTTCTTC
v_call: TRBV5-1; j_call: TRBJ1-5; d_call: NA; clone_size: many; cdr3_aa: CASSLCSAGWNQPQHF; cdr3_nt: TGCGCCAGCAGCTTGTGTAGTGCAGGGTGGAATCAGCCCCAGCATTTT
v_call: TRBV7-2; j_call: TRBJ2-6; d_call: NA; clone_size: NA; cdr3_aa: CASSLEFGGLGANVLTF; cdr3_nt: TGTGCCAGCAGCTTAGAGTTCGGAGGGCTTGGGGCCAACGTCCTGACTTTC
v_call: TRBV24-1; j_call: TRBJ2-3; d_call: NA; clone_size: few; cdr3_aa: CATSGSRDTQYF; cdr3_nt: TGTGCCACCAGTGGATCCCGAGATACGCAGTATTTT
v_call: TRBV29-1; j_call: TRBJ2-3; d_call: NA; clone_size: many; cdr3_aa: CSVGQGGTDTQYF; cdr3_nt: TGCAGCGTTGGTCAGGGAGGCACAGATACGCAGTATTTT
v_call: TRBV5-1; j_call: TRBJ1-2; d_call: NA; clone_size: many; cdr3_aa: CASSLSAGRSYGYTF; cdr3_nt: TGCGCCAGCAGCTTGTCGGCAGGGAGGAGCTATGGCTACACCTTC
v_call: TRBV12-3/TRBV12-4; j_call: TRBJ2-7; d_call: TRBD2; clone_size: NA; cdr3_aa: CASSRTGTSGLTEQYF; cdr3_nt: TGTGCCAGCAGTAGGACCGGGACTAGCGGGCTTACGGAGCAGTACTTC
v_call: TRBV20-1; j_call: TRBJ2-7; d_call: TRBD1; clone_size: few; cdr3_aa: CSAIGQGRYEQYF; cdr3_nt: TGCAGTGCCATTGGACAGGGACGCTACGAGCAGTACTTC
v_call: TRBV20-1; j_call: TRBJ2-2; d_call: TRBD1; clone_size: few; cdr3_aa: CSARVRQGVTGELFF; cdr3_nt: TGCAGTGCTAGAGTTAGACAGGGTGTCACCGGGGAGCTGTTTTTT
v_call: TRBV20-1; j_call: TRBJ1-6; d_call: TRBD1; clone_size: many; cdr3_aa: CSARRDSYNSPLHF; cdr3_nt: TGCAGTGCTCGCCGGGACAGTTATAATTCACCCCTCCACTTT
v_call: TRBV6-1; j_call: TRBJ1-1; d_call: NA; clone_size: NA; cdr3_aa: CASSQGIANTEAFF; cdr3_nt: TGTGCCAGCAGCCAGGGGATCGCGAACACTGAAGCTTTCTTT
v_call: TRBV4-2; j_call: TRBJ2-7; d_call: TRBD1; clone_size: NA; cdr3_aa: CASSHRGTGSYEQYF; cdr3_nt: TGTGCCAGCAGCCATCGCGGGACAGGGTCGTACGAGCAGTACTTC
v_call: TRBV7-2; j_call: TRBJ1-1; d_call: NA; clone_size: many; cdr3_aa: CASSQRGTEAFF; cdr3_nt: TGTGCCAGCAGCCAGCGAGGGACTGAAGCTTTCTTT
v_call: TRBV6-2/TRBV6-3; j_call: TRBJ1-6; d_call: NA; clone_size: few; cdr3_aa: CASSTTGSDSPLHF; cdr3_nt: TGTGCCAGCAGTACGACGGGTTCAGACTCACCCCTCCACTTT
v_call: TRBV4-3; j_call: TRBJ1-1; d_call: TRBD1; clone_size: many; cdr3_aa: CASSQDLDRGTEAFF; cdr3_nt: TGCGCCAGCAGCCAAGATCTGGACAGGGGCACTGAAGCTTTCTTT
v_call: TRBV9; j_call: TRBJ2-1; d_call: TRBD1; clone_size: NA; cdr3_aa: CASSVARTGGHGEQFF; cdr3_nt: TGTGCCAGCAGCGTAGCGAGGACAGGGGGACACGGTGAGCAGTTCTTC
v_call: TRBV20-1; j_call: TRBJ2-1; d_call: NA; clone_size: many; cdr3_aa: CSARDLGQSLNEQFF; cdr3_nt: TGCAGTGCTAGAGATTTGGGGCAGAGCCTCAATGAGCAGTTCTTC
v_call: TRBV29-1; j_call: TRBJ1-1; d_call: NA; clone_size: many; cdr3_aa: CSVEQVQAGEAFF; cdr3_nt: TGCAGCGTTGAACAGGTACAGGCGGGTGAAGCTTTCTTT
v_call: TRBV9; j_call: TRBJ1-4; d_call: NA; clone_size: many; cdr3_aa: CASSVRPGTPLRGEKLFF; cdr3_nt: TGTGCCAGCAGCGTACGACCCGGGACACCTCTGAGGGGAGAAAAACTGTTTTTT
v_call: TRBV20-1; j_call: TRBJ2-3; d_call: NA; clone_size: NA; cdr3_aa: CSARPFVGETTDTQYF; cdr3_nt: TGCAGTGCTAGGCCGTTCGTAGGGGAGACCACAGATACGCAGTATTTT
v_call: TRBV12-5; j_call: TRBJ1-3; d_call: TRBD1; clone_size: NA; cdr3_aa: CASGTGVGNTIYF; cdr3_nt: TGTGCTAGTGGTACAGGGGTTGGAAACACCATATATTTT
v_call: TRBV12-3/TRBV12-4; j_call: TRBJ2-3; d_call: NA; clone_size: many; cdr3_aa: CASSARNTQYF; cdr3_nt: TGTGCCAGCAGCGCGAGGAATACGCAGTATTTT
v_call: TRBV5-4; j_call: TRBJ1-6; d_call: NA; clone_size: many; cdr3_aa: CASSFRGGGSPLHF; cdr3_nt: TGTGCCAGCAGCTTTCGCGGGGGCGGCTCACCCCTCCACTTT
v_call: TRBV9; j_call: TRBJ2-3; d_call: NA; clone_size: NA; cdr3_aa: CASSVEAADVPPRGTDTQYF; cdr3_nt: TGTGCCAGCAGCGTAGAGGCCGCTGATGTACCTCCTAGGGGCACAGATACGCAGTATTTT
v_call: TRBV5-5; j_call: TRBJ2-3; d_call: NA; clone_size: few; cdr3_aa: CASSLDRDHSTDTQYF; cdr3_nt: TGTGCCAGCAGCTTGGACCGGGATCATTCCACAGATACGCAGTATTTT
v_call: TRBV6-2/TRBV6-3; j_call: TRBJ2-5; d_call: TRBD1; clone_size: many; cdr3_aa: CASSSGTGNQETQYF; cdr3_nt: TGTGCCAGCAGTTCCGGGACAGGGAACCAAGAGACCCAGTACTTC
v_call: TRBV28; j_call: TRBJ2-1; d_call: NA; clone_size: many; cdr3_aa: CASSLTDEQFF; cdr3_nt: TGTGCCAGCAGTTTAACCGATGAGCAGTTCTTC
v_call: TRBV29-1; j_call: TRBJ2-2; d_call: NA; clone_size: many; cdr3_aa: CSVTGANTGELFF; cdr3_nt: TGCAGCGTTACGGGTGCGAACACCGGGGAGCTGTTTTTT
v_call: TRBV28; j_call: TRBJ1-2; d_call: NA; clone_size: NA; cdr3_aa: CASSLRTEYGYTF; cdr3_nt: TGTGCCAGCAGTTTGAGGACAGAGTATGGCTACACCTTC
v_call: TRBV7-2; j_call: TRBJ2-1; d_call: NA; clone_size: NA; cdr3_aa: CASSPRTAQYNEQFF; cdr3_nt: TGTGCCAGCAGCCCTAGGACAGCGCAATACAATGAGCAGTTCTTC
v_call: TRBV6-1; j_call: TRBJ1-5; d_call: TRBD1; clone_size: many; cdr3_aa: CASRAGGAGNQPQHF; cdr3_nt: TGTGCCAGCAGAGCAGGGGGCGCCGGCAATCAGCCCCAGCATTTT